This T cell receptor beta chain was documented in a study of CD8+CD57+ T cells in acquired aplastic anemia. Whole-study context: Average DNA yield from sorted CD4+ and CD8+ cells was approximately 3 ug. Study findings and constraints: The study identified roughly 31 CD8+ CDR3 sequences shared by patients and controls. No significant patient-versus-control difference appeared in CD8+ Simpson's diversity.

The CDR3 sequence runs 17 residues, both termini included. CDR1 and CDR2 (germline): SGHVS, FNYEAQ. Of note for this clonotype: Its antigen is not identified. The limits of the CDR3 on the DNA are not certain, so only TCRdb's listed CDR3 is given.

Profiling of TCR beta VDJ combinations and CDR3 sequences used genomic DNA as template. Via MiXCR, TCRdb re-called the reads, giving one row per CDR3 protein. In the table there are hundreds of thousands of distinct CDR3 sequences, 60% to 80% of which are singletons. The V call is TRBV7-6, the J call TRBJ1-2. This clonotype was obtained from a human donor in good health, serving as a control. The sample comprised sorted CD4+, CD8+, or CD8+CD57+ T cells (not recorded which) from PBMCs. The CDR3 is CASSGGAEETQYFGYTF.